This TCR beta chain is from a study of OX40 agonist ivuxolimab in advanced cancers. Overall study context: Patients received ivuxolimab, an intravenous treatment, every 2 weeks at 0.01 to 10 mg/kg. Dose-escalation patients suffered from hepatocellular carcinoma, melanoma, renal cell or head and neck cancer.

Method: immunoSEQ multiplex PCR; TCRdb's copy keeps in-frame clones and lacks some. Of 65,000 to 85,000 clones detected, about 90% appear once; the ten largest clones hold over 6%. Baseline was the first blood sampling point, followed by cycle 4 day 1 and cycle 7 day 1. Per the germline V gene, CDR1 is SEHNR and CDR2 is FQNEAQ (reference sequence). The CDR3 runs to 14 residues. Trimming took off 5 bases at V and 2 bases at J, with 12 bases between the two ends. The material sequenced was CD4+ or CD8+ T cells sorted from blood, taken in a trial of the OX40 agonist ivuxolimab. The receptor was derived from an adult with an advanced solid tumor such as melanoma, head and neck, liver or kidney cancer. The chain carries TRBV7-9 and TRBJ1-2; no firm D call. The CDR3 is CASSIPTGNYGYTF. In nucleotides, the CDR3 is TGTGCCAGCAGCATACCGACGGGGAACTATGGCTACACCTTC. Drawing the rest from reference TRBV7-9 and TRBJ1-2, the complete variable domain is DTGVSQNPRHKITKRGQNVTFRCDPISEHNRLYWYRQTLGQGPEFLTYFQNEAQLEKSRLLSDRFSAERPKGSFSTLEIQRTEQGDSAMYLCASSIPTGNYGYTFGSGTRLTVV.